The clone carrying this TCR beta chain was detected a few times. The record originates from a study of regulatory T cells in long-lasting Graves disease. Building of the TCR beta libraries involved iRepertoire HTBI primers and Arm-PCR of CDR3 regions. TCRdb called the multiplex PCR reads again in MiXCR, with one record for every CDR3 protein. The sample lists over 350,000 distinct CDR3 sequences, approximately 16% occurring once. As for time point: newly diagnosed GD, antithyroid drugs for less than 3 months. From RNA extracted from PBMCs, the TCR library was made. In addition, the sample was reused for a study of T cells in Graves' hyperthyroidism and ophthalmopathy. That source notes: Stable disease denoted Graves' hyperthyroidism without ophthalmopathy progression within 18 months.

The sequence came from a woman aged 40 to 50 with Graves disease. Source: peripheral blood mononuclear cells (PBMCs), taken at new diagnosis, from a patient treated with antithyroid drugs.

The CDR3 sequence: CASSQEPLAGLNQETQYF. The DNA for the CDR3 is TGCGCCAGCAGCCAAGAACCACTAGCGGGCCTTAACCAAGAGACCCAGTACTTC. The rearrangement links TRBV4-1 to TRBJ2-5; 9 nucleotides agree with TRBD2. The germline gives CDR1 MGHRA, CDR2 YSYEKL. This CDR3 region has 18 residues. V dropped 0 bases and J dropped 0; count of bases not matched to a gene: 8.